This TCR beta chain emerged from a study of cytomegalovirus exposure and HLA in healthy donors. The germline gives CDR1 ENHRY, CDR2 SYGVKD. V was shortened by 3 bases and J by 3 bases, with 11 bases between the two germline ends. The CDR3 sequence is 14 residues long. Worth noting for this clone: The antigen is unknown.

60 Vbeta and 13 Jbeta primers were used in PCR. Here immunoSEQ multiplex PCR was the method, and the copy in TCRdb shows in-frame clones only, minus some. Here the sample spans about 140,000 clones, approximately 80% being singletons. Study results and limitations: Later analysis identified several of the most significant clusters that appeared linked to common viral pathogens. The classifier reportedly diagnosed cytomegalovirus status with high sensitivity and specificity.

When sampled, the donors appeared nominally healthy, though they likely had unrecorded immune exposures. The chain employs TRBV10-3 and TRBJ1-2, with unresolved D. This sequence originates from a man aged 35 to 55 in good health and CMV-seronegative. The sample taken for sequencing was PBMCs. The CDR3: CAISDPGKDYGYTF. The CDR3 DNA reads TGTGCCATCAGTGATCCGGGGAAGGACTATGGCTACACCTTC.